These T cell receptor beta chains were read from a single sample in a study of CXCR3-negative and CXCR3-positive naive CD8 T cells. TCRdb reanalyzed the 5' RACE reads and collapses them to one entry per CDR3 protein, without DNA. The sample has 120,000 or so distinct CDR3 sequences. The specimen was naive CXCR3+ CD8+ T cells from blood. The receptors originated from a human donor in good health. Some clones in this sample may be carry-over from other donors' samples. Both conserved end residues are part of each CDR3.

V	J	CDR3
TRBV27	TRBJ1-5	CASSLSGGLVDQPQHF
TRBV5-1	TRBJ1-2	CASRKQRRGYTF
TRBV7-9	TRBJ1-1	CASSSQGQGAEAFF
TRBV12-3/TRBV12-4	TRBJ1-6	CASSQTASSYNSPLHF
TRBV7-6	TRBJ1-5	CASSLTGYQPQHF
TRBV5-1	TRBJ1-1	CASSLYYGTEAFF
TRBV4-2	TRBJ2-7	CASSQDEWDLRQQYF
TRBV12-3/TRBV12-4	TRBJ2-7	CASSLHQGYEQYF
TRBV7-9	TRBJ2-1	CASSFPGHNEQFF
TRBV15	TRBJ1-4	CATSGGTGQLFF
TRBV7-2	TRBJ2-1	CASSSPGQRQFF
TRBV7-9	TRBJ2-1	CASSLEQGLQQFF
TRBV28	TRBJ1-2	CASSRGDREIYGYTF
TRBV7-2	TRBJ2-7	CASSSMGQGNDEQYF
TRBV7-2	TRBJ2-5	CASSDGTGLEETQYF
TRBV11-2	TRBJ2-7	CASSLYPGPRDSRYEQYF
TRBV6-5	TRBJ1-1	CASSFGQGGTTEAFF
TRBV5-5	TRBJ1-1	CASSRQVSEAFF
TRBV6-6	TRBJ2-1	CASSYSGFSSYNEQFF
TRBV9	TRBJ2-1	CASSEGGSYNEQFF
TRBV6-2/TRBV6-3	TRBJ2-3	CASSSDRDYADTQYF
TRBV27	TRBJ2-4	CASSLYRAGIQYF
TRBV2	TRBJ2-2	CASENTGELFF
TRBV3-1	TRBJ2-4	CASSQDWGADKNIQYF
TRBV7-9	TRBJ1-2	CASRLGTGGIGGYTF
TRBV7-3	TRBJ2-1	CASSLYGGYYNEQFF
TRBV12-3/TRBV12-4	TRBJ1-1	CASSLTGNTEAFF
TRBV5-6	TRBJ2-1	CASSLVRGRDEQFF
TRBV5-1	TRBJ1-1	CASSLSSTGPEAFF
TRBV7-9	TRBJ2-2	CASSSGLAGAANTGELFF
TRBV7-9	TRBJ2-1	CASSTLSNEQFF
TRBV3-1	TRBJ2-3	CASSQDGDYQSTDTQYF
TRBV11-3	TRBJ2-2	CASSPMSGHNTGELFF
TRBV7-9	TRBJ2-5	CASSSPGLQETQYF
TRBV29-1	TRBJ1-2	CSVEDWTGSYGYTF
TRBV7-9	TRBJ2-7	CASSPEADAYEQYF
TRBV7-2	TRBJ2-7	CASSFFKGQSYEQYF
TRBV7-3	TRBJ1-1	CASSLSGGQANTEAFF
TRBV10-3	TRBJ2-2	CAISSPGQGAGELFF
TRBV3-1	TRBJ2-3	CASSQEGLVTDTQYF
TRBV21-1	TRBJ1-1	CASSKARRDTEAFF
TRBV7-9	TRBJ2-7	CASSLVDSHEQYF
TRBV29-1	TRBJ2-1	CSVALFGTGANEQFF
TRBV11-2	TRBJ2-7	CASSLGRDRLSYEQYF
TRBV24-1	TRBJ1-1	CATSDPRHAHTEAFF
TRBV5-1	TRBJ2-7	CASSARLAGSAYEQYF
TRBV5-1	TRBJ2-7	CASSLFDTFQDEQYF
TRBV14	TRBJ2-1	CASSHQGEQNEQFF
TRBV29-1	TRBJ1-2	CSVFATGEFEDGYTF
TRBV20-1	TRBJ1-2	CSARQGDYGYTF
TRBV20-1	TRBJ2-7	CSAKDGGGIDEQYF
TRBV11-2	TRBJ2-3	CASSLEYYGGTDTQYF
TRBV12-5	TRBJ1-2	CASGLARELGYGYTF
TRBV14	TRBJ2-7	CASSQVGRGYEQYF
TRBV12-3/TRBV12-4	TRBJ1-1	CAIRVLLTRGTEAFF